A single TCR beta chain is shown here with its context. Its antigen is not identified. The V gene end was trimmed by 5 bases and the J gene end by 8 bases; junction bases not matched to a gene: 6. The CDR3 spans 13 residues. Germline CDR1 SEHNR, CDR2 FQNEAQ (reference sequence). This specimen comes from a study of cytomegalovirus exposure and HLA in healthy donors. Study findings and constraints: Reportedly, a later analysis found an Asian-associated ancestry cluster had fewer N-insertions than the approximately 670-donor mean. V- and J-gene trimming in TCR beta was tied to a missense DCLRE1C variant by an analysis performed later.

Although they were nominally healthy when sampled, donors likely had unrecorded immune exposures. Use of 60 Vbeta and 13 Jbeta primers characterized the PCR. Original processing methods: About 9.9 million shared chains were among approximately 87 million unique TCR beta chains counted in a later analysis. Only in-frame clones appear in the TCRdb table, and some are missing; sequencing was by immunoSEQ multiplex PCR. D and trimming were read from the DNA, whereas the V and J calls and clone size are those reported in that table. This specimen shows more than 45,000 clones; the ten leading clones hold 2.1%.

The sample was PBMCs. The TCR originated in a woman between 35 and 50 years old in good health and CMV-seronegative. V usage is TRBV7-9 and J usage is TRBJ1-1; 9 nucleotides agree with TRBD1. CDR3 nucleotides: TGTGCCAGCAGCCGGGACAGGGTAGAGGAAGCTTTCTTT. It specifies CASSRDRVEEAFF.